Below, one T cell receptor beta chain is given with its context. The antigen is unknown. The length of the CDR3 is 19 residues. CDR1 and CDR2 from the germline V gene are SGHRS and YFSETQ. With V trimmed by 4 bases and J by 2 bases, 12 bases remained unmatched. Overall study results and limits: Greatest tumor Treg TCR overlap was with tumor naive CD4+ cells.

Using its own MiXCR run on the 5' RACE reads, TCRdb lists one record per CDR3 protein. The sample consists of 25,000 to 40,000 distinct CDR3 sequences, approximately 25% of them appearing once. The chain is built from TRBV5-1 and TRBJ2-3; 14 positions match TRBD2. The receptor comes from a female donor with breast cancer. The source material was memory CD4+ T cells sorted from blood. Sample subset: memory CD4+ T cells, CD4+CD45RO+CD25-. CDR3 region: CASSHPEWTSGRPTDTQYF. The CDR3 coding sequence is TGCGCCAGCAGCCACCCAGAATGGACTAGCGGGAGGCCCACAGATACGCAGTATTTT. The complete variable domain, with remaining parts taken from reference TRBV5-1 and TRBJ2-3, reads KAGVTQTPRYLIKTRGQQVTLSCSPISGHRSVSWYQQTPGQGLQFLFEYFSETQRNKGNFPGRFSGRQFSNSRSEMNVSTLELGDSALYLCASSHPEWTSGRPTDTQYFGPGTRLTVL.